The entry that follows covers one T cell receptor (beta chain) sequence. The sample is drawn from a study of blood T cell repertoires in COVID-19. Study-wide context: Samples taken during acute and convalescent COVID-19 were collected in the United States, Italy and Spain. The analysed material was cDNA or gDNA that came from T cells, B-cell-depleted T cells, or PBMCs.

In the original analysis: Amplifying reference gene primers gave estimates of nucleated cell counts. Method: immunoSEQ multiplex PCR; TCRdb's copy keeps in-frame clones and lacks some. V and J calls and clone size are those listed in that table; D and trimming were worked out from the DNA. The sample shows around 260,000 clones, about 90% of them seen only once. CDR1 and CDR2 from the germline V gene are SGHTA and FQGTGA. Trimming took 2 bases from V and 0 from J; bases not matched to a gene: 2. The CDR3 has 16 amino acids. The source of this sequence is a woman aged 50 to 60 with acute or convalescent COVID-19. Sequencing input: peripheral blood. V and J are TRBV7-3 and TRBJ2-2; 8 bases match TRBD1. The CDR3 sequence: CASSLQGAANTGELFF. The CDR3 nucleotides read TGTGCCAGCAGCTTACAGGGGGCCGCGAACACCGGGGAGCTGTTTTTT.